This is a list of T cell receptor beta chains from one sample in a study of T cells after yellow fever vaccination. A single record per CDR3 protein comes from TCRdb applying MiXCR to the 5' RACE reads. This sample has a few hundred thousand distinct CDR3 sequences, with around 5.3% found just once. Sequences were derived from CD4+ T cells sorted from PBMCs, sampled on the day of the yellow fever booster vaccination. The origin of the receptors is a man aged 18 to 29 who received the YFV17D yellow fever vaccine. Each CDR3 is given with its conserved first and last residue. The D gene is left open where the match is weak. Clone sizes are given selectively: once, few, many, or a class where the clone is expanded.

TRBJ1-2 | few | . | TRBV5-1 | CASKSGLGGYTF | TGCGCCAGCAAATCGGGGCTTGGAGGCTACACCTTC
TRBJ1-2 | few | . | TRBV20-1 | CSAIVGSYGYTF | TGCAGTGCTATAGTGGGTTCCTATGGCTACACCTTC
TRBJ2-7 | many | TRBD2 | TRBV7-2 | CASSLVLGIGSGGAAQYF | TGTGCCAGCAGCTTAGTTCTCGGGATTGGTAGCGGGGGGGCCGCGCAGTACTTC
TRBJ1-2 | few | TRBD1 | TRBV18 | CASSSGQGGPNYGYTF | TGTGCCAGCTCGTCGGGACAGGGGGGACCTAACTATGGCTACACCTTC
TRBJ2-3 | many | TRBD2 | TRBV15 | CATSRGRRVLAGILDTQYF | TGTGCCACCAGCAGAGGCCGGCGGGTACTAGCGGGGATTCTCGATACGCAGTATTTT
TRBJ1-1 | many | . | TRBV7-2 | CASSFQAGLNTEAFF | TGTGCCAGCAGCTTCCAGGCAGGGCTGAACACTGAAGCTTTCTTT
TRBJ1-4 | few | TRBD1 | TRBV5-1 | CASSLGQASARLFF | TGCGCCAGCAGCTTAGGACAGGCCTCCGCTAGGCTGTTTTTT
TRBJ1-1 | many | . | TRBV12-5 | CASGLVVTGSSTEAFF | TGTGCTAGTGGTTTGGTAGTTACAGGATCGAGCACTGAAGCTTTCTTT
TRBJ2-3 | . | . | TRBV12-3/TRBV12-4 | CASSSDRPDTQYF | TGTGCCAGCAGCTCCGACCGTCCAGATACGCAGTATTTT
TRBJ2-5 | . | TRBD2 | TRBV4-1 | CASSRGTIGGGLQETQYF | TGCGCCAGCAGCCGAGGGACTATAGGCGGGGGGCTCCAAGAGACCCAGTACTTC
TRBJ1-5 | . | . | TRBV19 | CASSMKGGRVVSYSNQPQHF | TGTGCCAGTAGTATGAAGGGGGGCAGGGTGGTGTCTTATAGCAATCAGCCCCAGCATTTT
TRBJ1-2 | . | . | TRBV2 | CASSVLRGGYTF | TGTGCCAGCAGTGTGCTGCGGGGGGGCTACACCTTC
TRBJ2-1 | many | TRBD2 | TRBV3-1 | CASTPLAGTYNEQFF | TGTGCCAGCACTCCACTAGCGGGGACCTACAATGAGCAGTTCTTC
TRBJ1-2 | few | TRBD1 | TRBV7-2 | CASSLVGTGVGYTF | TGTGCCAGCAGCTTAGTGGGGACAGGGGTCGGCTACACCTTC
TRBJ2-1 | . | . | TRBV6-5 | CASTTPGREQFF | TGTGCCAGCACCACCCCCGGGCGTGAGCAGTTCTTC
TRBJ2-1 | . | TRBD2 | TRBV24-1 | CATMGASGGPSSYNEQFF | TGTGCCACCATGGGGGCTAGCGGGGGGCCCAGCTCCTACAATGAGCAGTTCTTC
TRBJ2-7 | many | . | TRBV20-1 | CSARPSSTYEQYF | TGCAGTGCTAGGCCTAGCTCCACCTACGAGCAGTACTTC
TRBJ2-3 | . | . | TRBV2 | CASSDGHPDTQYF | TGTGCCAGCAGTGATGGGCACCCAGATACGCAGTATTTT
TRBJ2-2 | . | TRBD1 | TRBV7-3 | CASRDTGAGELFF | TGTGCCAGCAGAGATACAGGGGCCGGGGAGCTGTTTTTT
TRBJ1-2 | few | . | TRBV4-1 | CASSQEGFGQNYGYTF | TGCGCCAGCAGCCAAGAAGGGTTCGGGCAGAACTATGGCTACACCTTC
TRBJ2-1 | . | . | TRBV9 | CASSVAAGSTYNEQFF | TGTGCCAGCAGCGTAGCTGCGGGGTCTACCTACAATGAGCAGTTCTTC
TRBJ2-5 | . | TRBD1 | TRBV24-1 | CATSDAPPTGDQETQYF | TGTGCCACCAGTGATGCCCCCCCTACAGGGGACCAAGAGACCCAGTACTTC
TRBJ2-5 | few | . | TRBV5-1 | CASSLAAGTRETQYF | TGCGCCAGCAGCTTGGCCGCGGGGACGAGGGAGACCCAGTACTTC
TRBJ2-3 | . | TRBD2 | TRBV6-2/TRBV6-3 | CASSYPFPGGREDTQYF | TGTGCCAGCAGTTACCCCTTTCCGGGGGGTCGTGAAGATACGCAGTATTTT
TRBJ2-1 | . | . | TRBV5-1 | CASSLVTSGDEQFF | TGCGCCAGCAGCTTGGTGACTAGTGGGGATGAGCAGTTCTTC
TRBJ2-5 | . | TRBD2 | TRBV12-3/TRBV12-4 | CASSRTSGGRETQYF | TGTGCCAGCAGTCGGACTAGCGGGGGGCGGGAGACCCAGTACTTC
TRBJ1-5 | many | . | TRBV7-2 | CASSFSRTDQPQHF | TGTGCCAGCAGCTTTTCCAGGACAGACCAGCCCCAGCATTTT
TRBJ2-7 | few | TRBD2 | TRBV20-1 | CSARSLAGIEQYF | TGCAGTGCTAGGAGTCTAGCGGGGATCGAGCAGTACTTC
TRBJ1-4 | . | TRBD1 | TRBV7-2 | CASSQTGGGGEKLFF | TGTGCCAGCAGCCAGACAGGGGGAGGAGGAGAAAAACTGTTTTTT
TRBJ1-4 | many | . | TRBV20-1 | CSSLGATTNEKLFF | TGCAGTTCCCTTGGGGCCACAACTAATGAAAAACTGTTTTTT
TRBJ2-1 | . | . | TRBV11-2 | CASSPDLHQFF | TGTGCCAGCAGCCCGGACCTTCATCAGTTCTTC
TRBJ1-1 | many | . | TRBV18 | CASSLYAGAGNTEAFF | TGTGCCAGCTCACTGTATGCGGGGGCTGGGAACACTGAAGCTTTCTTT
TRBJ1-2 | few | TRBD1 | TRBV5-1 | CASSLGTPTGLYNYGYTF | TGCGCCAGCAGCTTGGGGACTCCGACAGGGCTGTATAACTATGGCTACACCTTC
TRBJ2-1 | few | . | TRBV25-1 | CASSEPGRAEQFF | TGTGCCAGCAGTGAACCCGGACGGGCTGAGCAGTTCTTC
TRBJ1-1 | . | . | TRBV19 | CASSPREGGAFF | TGTGCCAGTAGTCCCCGTGAGGGTGGGGCTTTCTTT
TRBJ1-6 | few | . | TRBV2 | CASSNRAGGSPLHF | TGTGCCAGCAGTAACCGGGCCGGGGGTTCACCCCTCCACTTT
TRBJ2-2 | many | . | TRBV6-5 | CASSQRPSTGELFF | TGTGCCAGCAGCCAACGACCGTCAACCGGGGAGCTGTTTTTT
TRBJ2-1 | few | . | TRBV20-1 | CSARVRYEQFF | TGCAGTGCTAGAGTTCGATATGAGCAGTTCTTC
TRBJ1-1 | few | . | TRBV6-2/TRBV6-3 | CASSYRGRNTEAFF | TGTGCCAGCAGTTACCGAGGGAGGAACACTGAAGCTTTCTTT
TRBJ2-5 | . | . | TRBV6-5 | CASSPYGSETQYF | TGTGCCAGCAGTCCTTACGGGTCCGAGACCCAGTACTTC
TRBJ2-5 | few | . | TRBV7-3 | CASSLNPGETQYF | TGTGCCAGCAGCTTAAACCCGGGGGAGACCCAGTACTTC